This T cell receptor (beta chain) is drawn from a study of vaccination and CD4 T cells after COVID-19. A word on this clonotype: What it recognizes is unknown.

The study sequenced cultured CD4+ T cell DNA using the Oncomine TCR Beta short-read assay. Each CDR3 protein is one row after TCRdb ran MiXCR on the PCR reads. The table lists 15,000 to 20,000 distinct CDR3 sequences, roughly 53% of them singletons. Treatment meaning: roughly 11-day PBMC culture with coronavirus spike peptide pools or control peptides (ViraFEST assay). V was cut by 9 bases and J by 2 bases, with 17 bases left in between. Germline V gene lookup returns CDR1 LNHDA and CDR2 SQIVND (reference sequence). The CDR3 is 15 amino acids. This TCR was sampled from a human donor who had recovered from COVID-19. This chain connects TRBV19 to TRBJ2-1; no definite D call. Sequences were obtained from CD4+ T cells from blood, cultured in vitro. CDR3 sequence: CASTLGNLAYNEQFF. For the CDR3, the DNA is TGTGCCAGCACTCTGGGCAATTTGGCCTACAATGAGCAGTTCTTC.